The 32 T cell receptor beta chains in this list originate from one sample, sequenced in a study of blood T cell repertoires in COVID-19. The protocol was immunoSEQ multiplex PCR, while the TCRdb copy is restricted to in-frame clones and leaves out a portion. The sample has under 200,000 clones; roughly 86% are singletons. The sequenced sample consisted of peripheral blood. These receptors all come from a man in his forties or fifties who had recovered from COVID-19.

This chain connects TRBV21-1 to TRBJ2-7; TRBD1, as called in the table, went unchecked against the DNA. TRBV21-1 is an annotated pseudogene. There are 18 residues in the CDR3. CDR3 DNA: TGTGCCAGCAGCAAAAGGCGCCCTGACAGGGGGCTCGAAACCGGGCCGTACTTC. Encoded protein: CASSKRRPDRGLETGPYF.

The rearrangement joins TRBV7-3 to TRBJ2-2, with 10 bases aligning to TRBD1. Germline-derived CDR1 and CDR2 are SGHTA and FQGTGA. This CDR3 is built from 16 residues. The V gene end was trimmed by 5 bases and the J gene end by 5 bases; junction bases not matched to a gene: 8. CDR3 region: CASSRSTGGSTGELFF. CDR3 in DNA: TGTGCCAGCAGCAGATCGACAGGGGGCTCGACCGGGGAGCTGTTTTTT.

Concerning this clone: The sample contains more than one DNA sequence encoding this CDR3. V is TRBV5-1 and J is TRBJ2-3; a weak D match, TRBD1 (5 bases). The V end lost 2 bases, the J end lost 6 bases, and 10 bases lay between the germline ends. The CDR3 contains 13 residues. CDR1 and CDR2 from the germline V gene are SGHRS and YFSETQ. CDR3 protein: CASSLTGTDTQYF. CDR3 in DNA: TGCGCCAGCAGCTTAACAGGAACGGATACGCAGTATTTT.

The chain links TRBV27 to TRBJ1-6, with a tentative D call TRBD1 (5 bases). This CDR3 has 12 residues. The V and J ends lost 5 bases and 10 bases respectively, with 9 bases between them. Per germline, CDR1 MNHEY and CDR2 SMNVEV (reference sequence). CDR3 sequence reads: CASSVGVSPLHF. CDR3 bases: TGTGCCAGCAGTGTAGGGGTGTCACCCCTCCACTTT.

The chain links TRBV18 to TRBJ1-1; D is possibly TRBD1 (5 bases). Between the trimmed V and J ends, which lost 5 bases and 6 bases, there was a span of 13 bases. Per germline, CDR1 KGHSH and CDR2 LQKENI. This CDR3 has 13 residues. This chain's CDR3 is CASSEKGRSEAFF. DNA of the CDR3: TGTGCCAGCTCAGAAAAGGGGCGATCTGAAGCTTTCTTT. Variable domain in full (rest from reference TRBV18 and TRBJ1-1): NAGVMQNPRHLVRRRGQEARLRCSPMKGHSHVYWYRQLPEEGLKFMVYLQKENIIDESGMPKERFSAEFPKEGPSILRIQQVVRGDSAAYFCASSEKGRSEAFFGQGTRLTVV.

This clone was counted a single time. The gene calls are TRBV7-9 and TRBJ2-7; 7 bases line up with TRBD2. The germline V gene encodes CDR1 SEHNR and CDR2 FQNEAQ (reference sequence). The V and J ends lost 4 bases and 1 base, in that order; junction bases with no gene match: 10. The length of the CDR3 is 16 residues. The CDR3 DNA is TGTGCCAGCAGCTACGGGCAAGGGGAGGGGTCCTACGAGCAGTACTTC. Protein: CASSYGQGEGSYEQYF.

The J gene is TRBJ1-2, the V gene TRBV10-3; 7 bases align to TRBD1. Germline CDR1 ENHRY, CDR2 SYGVKD. J gave up 6 bases and V 0 bases, and 4 bases lay outside the gene matches. This CDR3 has 14 amino acids. The CDR3 region is CAISESTQGNGYTF. CDR3 DNA sequence: TGTGCCATCAGTGAGTCGACACAGGGGAATGGCTACACCTTC.

The chain is built from TRBV6-1 and TRBJ2-5, with 10 nucleotides matching TRBD2. The CDR3 totals 16 residues. The trim removed 2 bases at V and 4 bases at J, leaving 7 bases unmatched. Per the germline V gene, CDR1 is MNHNS and CDR2 is SASEGT. The CDR3 region has the DNA TGTGCCAGCAGTGAACGAGCGGGAGGGTTCGGAGAGACCCAGTACTTC. It translates to CASSERAGGFGETQYF.

CDR3: CASSQEPGIGTDTQYF. The CDR3 DNA reads as TGTGCCAGCAGCCAGGAACCGGGAATCGGCACAGATACGCAGTATTTT. The J gene is TRBJ2-3, the V gene TRBV4-2; perhaps TRBD2 as D (5 bases). CDR3 size: 16 residues. Looked up from germline, CDR1 is LGHNA and CDR2 is YNFKEQ. Trimming cost V 3 bases and J 1 base, with 14 bases left between them.

The DNA of the CDR3 is TGTGCCACCACGAGCGGGCCACCCCTCCACGAGCAGTACTTC. It is translated as CATTSGPPLHEQYF. The J gene is TRBJ2-7, the V gene TRBV24-1; possible D gene TRBD2, 6 bases. The V and J ends lost 8 bases and 5 bases respectively, with 18 bases between them. The CDR3 runs to 14 residues. CDR1 and CDR2 (germline): KGHDR, SFDVKD.

The chain joins TRBV27 to TRBJ2-5, with 11 bases aligning to TRBD2. J gave up 4 bases and V 5 bases, and 3 bases lay outside the gene matches. This CDR3 is built from 14 residues. Germline assignment: CDR1 MNHEY and CDR2 SMNVEV (reference sequence). The CDR3 loop reads CASSPLAGVETQYF. The CDR3, as DNA: TGTGCCAGCAGTCCACTAGCGGGAGTAGAGACCCAGTACTTC.

This chain joins TRBV19 and TRBJ1-5; no definite D call. There are 15 residues in the CDR3. The ends were cut back, 3 bases at V and 0 bases at J, with 9 bases in the middle. CDR1 is LNHDA, CDR2 SQIVND, per germline (reference sequence). The chain's CDR3 is CASSMSRSSNQPQHF. Written as DNA, the CDR3 is TGTGCCAGTAGTATGAGCAGGTCTAGCAATCAGCCCCAGCATTTT.

The chain joins TRBV10-3 to TRBJ1-5; D is ambiguous. The V gene's germline CDR1 is ENHRY and CDR2 SYGVKD. Trimming left V 0 bases short and J 2 bases short, with 8 bases between. CDR3 length equals 15 residues. The CDR3 is CAISESTLGNQPQHF. The CDR3 nucleotides read TGTGCCATCAGTGAGTCGACTCTCGGCAATCAGCCCCAGCATTTT.

V and J are TRBV7-2 and TRBJ1-2, with 7 bases identical to TRBD1. V lost 5 bases and J lost 4; bases outside the gene matches: 10. The CDR3 length is 15 residues. Germline V gene lookup returns CDR1 SGHTA and CDR2 FQGNSA. The CDR3 DNA is TGTGCCAGCAGCCCCTTGGGACAGCACTCCTATGGCTACACCTTC. Residues: CASSPLGQHSYGYTF. Complete variable domain (other parts from reference TRBV7-2 and TRBJ1-2): GAGVSQSPSNKVTEKGKDVELRCDPISGHTALYWYRQSLGQGLEFLIYFQGNSAPDKSGLPSDRFSAERTGGSVSTLTIQRTQQEDSAVYLCASSPLGQHSYGYTFGSGTRLTVV.

The chain has TRBV12-3 or TRBV12-4 and TRBJ2-1, with D perhaps TRBD1 (6 bases). CDR3 size: 12 residues. The V end lost 8 bases, the J end lost 8 bases, and 13 bases lay between the germline ends. The CDR3 nucleotides are TGTGCCAGCTTTGGAGAGGGGGATGAGCAGTTCTTC. Protein sequence: CASFGEGDEQFF.

This clone was seen just once. The chain is built from TRBV7-9 and TRBJ2-3; TRBD2 might be the D (6 bases). CDR1 and CDR2 (germline): SEHNR, FQNEAQ (reference sequence). The CDR3 runs to 16 residues. V lost 7 bases and J lost 0, with 17 bases in between. CDR3 sequence: CASNLPRTTSTDTQYF. DNA for the CDR3: TGTGCCAGCAACCTTCCCCGGACTACAAGCACAGATACGCAGTATTTT.

CDR3 in DNA: TGTGCCAGCAGTTACCCGCAGGGCTACGAGCAGTACTTC. It codes for CASSYPQGYEQYF. This chain joins TRBV6-6 and TRBJ2-7, with TRBD1 as a possible D gene (5 bases). Trimming cost V 2 bases and J 3 bases, with 8 bases left between them. The CDR3 has 13 residues. Germline-derived CDR1 and CDR2 are MNHNY and SVGAGI (reference sequence).

This chain links TRBV30 with TRBJ1-1, with 9 bases that match TRBD1. The CDR3 extends over 13 amino acids. J gave up 11 bases and V 1 base, and 8 bases lay outside the gene matches. Germline CDR1 GTSNPN, CDR2 SVGIG (reference sequence). This chain's CDR3 is CAWSGDRGWEAFF. The CDR3 bases are TGTGCCTGGAGTGGCGACAGGGGGTGGGAGGCTTTCTTT.

This chain uses TRBV5-6 with TRBJ2-7, with D uncertain. Trimming removed 0 bases from V and 5 bases from J, with 9 bases in between. The CDR3 has 13 residues. Germline-derived CDR1 and CDR2 are SGHDT and YYEEEE. The CDR3 region has the DNA TGTGCCAGCAGCTTGGACTACGGTGACGAGCAGTACTTC. Translation: CASSLDYGDEQYF.

The V and J genes are TRBV5-3 and TRBJ2-7; tentatively, D is TRBD2 (6 bases). TRBV5-3 is recorded as an ORF, its role being uncertain. The CDR3 has 17 amino acids. The V gene lost 4 bases and the J gene lost 5 bases, with 25 bases spanning the gap. The CDR3 loop is CARSANPPMTAGHEQYF. CDR3 coding DNA: TGTGCCAGAAGCGCCAACCCGCCGATGACAGCGGGCCACGAGCAGTACTTC.

The CDR3 nucleotides are TGTGCCAGCAGCCCTGGAGGGGGGGGGACCACAGATACGCAGTATTTT. The encoded protein is CASSPGGGGTTDTQYF. V is TRBV9 and J is TRBJ2-3, with a weak D call TRBD2 (7 bases). The V gene's germline CDR1 is SGDLS and CDR2 YYNGEE. CDR3 size: 16 residues. V lost 4 bases and J 2 bases, leaving 17 bases between the germline ends.

This clone has a single count. V and J are TRBV6-2 or TRBV6-3 and TRBJ2-2; D not resolved. CDR3 length: 14 amino acids. The V and J ends lost 5 bases and 9 bases respectively, with 16 bases between them. Looked up from germline, CDR1 is MNHEY and CDR2 is SVGEGT. CDR3 in DNA: TGTGCCAGCAGTATCCCTTTCGGTTCCCGGGAGCTGTTTTTT. Protein product: CASSIPFGSRELFF.

The gene calls are TRBV19 and TRBJ2-5, with TRBD1 identical over 8 bases. The ends lost 7 bases at V and 4 bases at J; junction bases unmatched: 5. This CDR3 is built from 13 residues. Germline CDR1 LNHDA, CDR2 SQIVND (reference sequence). The CDR3 DNA sequence: TGTGCCAGTATGGACAGGGATGGAGAGACCCAGTACTTC. Translating it yields CASMDRDGETQYF.

The rearrangement links TRBV7-9 to TRBJ1-5, with D perhaps matching TRBD1 (5 bases). V dropped 5 bases and J dropped 0 bases, with 11 bases sitting between them. This CDR3 comprises 15 residues. Germline V gives CDR1 SEHNR, CDR2 FQNEAQ (reference sequence). The chain's CDR3 is CASSPKGDSNQPQHF. For the CDR3, the DNA is TGTGCCAGCAGCCCAAAAGGGGATAGCAATCAGCCCCAGCATTTT.

This sequence joins TRBV7-3 and TRBJ1-2, with 7 bases identical to TRBD1. CDR1 and CDR2 from the germline V gene are SGHTA and FQGTGA. CDR3 length: 14 residues. Unmatched junction bases numbered 11, after V lost 5 bases and J lost 8 bases. Here the CDR3 reads CASSPSEGALGYTF. The DNA of the CDR3 is TGTGCCAGCAGCCCGAGCGAGGGGGCGTTGGGCTACACCTTC.

This chain joins TRBV9 and TRBJ1-2; no firm D call. V lost 1 base, J lost 1 base, and 8 bases lay in between. This CDR3 has 14 residues. Germline V gene data show CDR1 as SGDLS and CDR2 as YYNGEE. CDR3 in amino acids: CASSVSTGNYGYTF. The CDR3 DNA sequence: TGTGCCAGCAGCGTATCGACGGGTAACTATGGCTACACCTTC.

V is TRBV6-5 and J is TRBJ2-7; 10 bases map to TRBD1. The CDR3 runs to 15 residues. Germline CDR1 MNHEY, CDR2 SVGAGI. J was trimmed by 6 bases and V by 3 bases; bases with no gene match: 8. CDR3 loop: CASSYRQGAEGEQYF. For the CDR3, the DNA is TGTGCCAGCAGTTATCGACAGGGGGCAGAGGGCGAGCAGTACTTC.

The chain links TRBV29-1 to TRBJ1-5, with 10 nucleotides matching TRBD1. Losses at the gene ends were 6 bases for V and 2 bases for J; bases not matched to a gene: 4. CDR1 is SQVTM and CDR2 is ANQGSEA in the germline V gene. The length of the CDR3 is 14 residues. Here the CDR3 DNA reads TGCAGCGTCTCGACAGGGGGCGGCAATCAGCCCCAGCATTTT. Translation: CSVSTGGGNQPQHF.

The chain is built from TRBV6-5 and TRBJ2-5, with D possibly TRBD2 on 6 matching bases. CDR1 is MNHEY and CDR2 is SVGAGI in the germline V gene. The V and J ends lost 6 bases and 5 bases respectively, with 19 bases between them. The CDR3 covers 15 residues. CDR3 loop: CASRGRESFFETQYF. The CDR3 DNA follows: TGTGCCAGCAGGGGCCGGGAGTCGTTTTTTGAGACCCAGTACTTC.

This clone occurred a few times. The chain is built from TRBV5-5 and TRBJ1-5; 9 bases match TRBD1. CDR1 is SGHKS, CDR2 YYEKEE, per germline (reference sequence). The J segment lost 5 bases and the V segment lost 2 bases, leaving 5 bases of the junction unmatched. The CDR3 covers 15 residues. The CDR3 nucleotides are TGTGCCAGCAGCTTCTCCGGGACAGGGTATCAGCCCCAGCATTTT. Protein product: CASSFSGTGYQPQHF.

This clone was recorded a few times. V gene TRBV15 combines with J gene TRBJ1-5, with D maybe TRBD1 (5 bases). Germline CDR1 LNHNV, CDR2 YYDKDF (reference sequence). The ends were cut back, 0 bases at V and 7 bases at J, with 13 bases in the middle. The CDR3 totals 15 residues. CDR3 in amino acids: CATSRDRGQGQPQHF. CDR3 in DNA: TGTGCCACCAGCAGAGATAGGGGCCAAGGGCAGCCCCAGCATTTT.

This clone was seen once. The V and J genes are TRBV7-3 and TRBJ2-1; TRBD2 matches at 9 bases. The CDR3 extends over 13 amino acids. V trimming: 4 bases; J trimming: 7 bases; junction bases outside the gene matches: 2. Germline CDR1 SGHTA, CDR2 FQGTGA. DNA of the CDR3: TGTGCCAGCAGCTCAGCGGGAGGAAATGAGCAGTTCTTC. Its protein is CASSSAGGNEQFF.